This T cell receptor beta chain was found in a study of PD-1 blockade in classical Hodgkin lymphoma. Overall study: Nivolumab was administered to patients intravenously at 3 mg/kg every 2 weeks.

Every patient had relapsed following autologous stem cell transplantation, and cohorts differed in brentuximab vedotin exposure. The repertoire was sequenced with immunoSEQ multiplex PCR; TCRdb's copy has only in-frame clones and lacks some. The profile shows 39,000 or so clones, about 88% of them singletons. The CDR3 consists of 15 residues. The V gene's germline CDR1 is SGHVS and CDR2 FNYEAQ. J was trimmed by 7 bases and V by 3 bases; bases with no gene match: 5. The sample consisted of peripheral blood mononuclear cells (PBMCs), taken before the second cycle of nivolumab. This chain joins TRBV7-6 and TRBJ2-1; 11 bases are a match to TRBD1. The clonotype originates from a human donor with classical Hodgkin lymphoma. The CDR3 DNA follows: TGTGCCAGCAGCTTTGGACAGGGGGCAACGAATGAGCAGTTCTTC. This sequence encodes CASSFGQGATNEQFF.